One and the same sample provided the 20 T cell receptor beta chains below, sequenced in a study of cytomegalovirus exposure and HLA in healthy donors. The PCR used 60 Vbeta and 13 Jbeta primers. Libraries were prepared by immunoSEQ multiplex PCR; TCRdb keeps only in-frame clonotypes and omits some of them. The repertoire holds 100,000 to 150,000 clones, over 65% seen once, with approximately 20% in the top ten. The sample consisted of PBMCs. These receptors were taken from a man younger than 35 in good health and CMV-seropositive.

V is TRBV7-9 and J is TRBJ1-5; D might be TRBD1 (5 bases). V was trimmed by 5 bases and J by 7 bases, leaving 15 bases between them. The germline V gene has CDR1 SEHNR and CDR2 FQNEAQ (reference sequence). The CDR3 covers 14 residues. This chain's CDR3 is CASSDTGPGQPQHF. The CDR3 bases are TGTGCCAGCAGCGACACAGGTCCCGGGCAGCCCCAGCATTTT. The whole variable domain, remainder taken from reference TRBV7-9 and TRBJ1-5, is DTGVSQNPRHKITKRGQNVTFRCDPISEHNRLYWYRQTLGQGPEFLTYFQNEAQLEKSRLLSDRFSAERPKGSFSTLEIQRTEQGDSAMYLCASSDTGPGQPQHFGDGTRLSIL.

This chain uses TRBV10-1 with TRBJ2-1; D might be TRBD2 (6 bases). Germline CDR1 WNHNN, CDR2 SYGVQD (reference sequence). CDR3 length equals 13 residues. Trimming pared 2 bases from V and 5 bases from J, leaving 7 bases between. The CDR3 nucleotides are TGCGCCAGCAGTGAGCCGGGGGACAATGAGCAGTTCTTC. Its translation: CASSEPGDNEQFF.

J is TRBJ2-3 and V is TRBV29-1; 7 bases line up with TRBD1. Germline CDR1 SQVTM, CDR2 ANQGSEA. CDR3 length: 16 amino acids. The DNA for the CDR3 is TGCACCGCCGGGGCAGGGGGTTTTAGTGTGGCAGATACGCAGTATTTT. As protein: CTAGAGGFSVADTQYF.

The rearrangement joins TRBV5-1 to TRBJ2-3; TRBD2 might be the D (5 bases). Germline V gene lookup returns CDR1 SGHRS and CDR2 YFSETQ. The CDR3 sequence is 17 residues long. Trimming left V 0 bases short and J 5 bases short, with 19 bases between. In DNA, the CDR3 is TGCGCCAGCAGCTTGGGGGAGACGATCGGATCTGGAGATACGCAGTATTTT. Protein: CASSLGETIGSGDTQYF.

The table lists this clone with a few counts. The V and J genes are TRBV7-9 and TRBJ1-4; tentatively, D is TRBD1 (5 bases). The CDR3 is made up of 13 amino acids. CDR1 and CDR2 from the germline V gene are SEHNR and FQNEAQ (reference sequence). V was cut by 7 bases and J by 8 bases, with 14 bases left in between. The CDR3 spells CASTETTEEKLFF. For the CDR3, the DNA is TGTGCCAGCACCGAAACGACAGAGGAAAAACTGTTTTTT.

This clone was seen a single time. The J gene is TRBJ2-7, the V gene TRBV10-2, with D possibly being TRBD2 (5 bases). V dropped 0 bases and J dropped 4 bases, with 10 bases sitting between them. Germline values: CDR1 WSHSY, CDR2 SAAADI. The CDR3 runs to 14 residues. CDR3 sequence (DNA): TGCGCCAGCAGTGAGTCCGACGGGGTGTACGAGCAGTACTTC. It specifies CASSESDGVYEQYF.

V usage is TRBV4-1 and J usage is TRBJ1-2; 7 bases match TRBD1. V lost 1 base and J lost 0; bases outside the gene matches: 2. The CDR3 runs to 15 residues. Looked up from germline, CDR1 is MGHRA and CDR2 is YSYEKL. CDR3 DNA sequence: TGCGCCAGCAGCCAAGCACAGGGGACTAACTATGGCTACACCTTC. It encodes CASSQAQGTNYGYTF.

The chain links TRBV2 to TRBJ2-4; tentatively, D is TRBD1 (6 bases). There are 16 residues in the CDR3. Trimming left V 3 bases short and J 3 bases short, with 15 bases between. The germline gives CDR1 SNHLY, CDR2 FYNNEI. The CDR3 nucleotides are TGTGCCAGCAGTGATTGGGGGCGCCGGGGCAAAAACATTCAGTACTTC. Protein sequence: CASSDWGRRGKNIQYF.

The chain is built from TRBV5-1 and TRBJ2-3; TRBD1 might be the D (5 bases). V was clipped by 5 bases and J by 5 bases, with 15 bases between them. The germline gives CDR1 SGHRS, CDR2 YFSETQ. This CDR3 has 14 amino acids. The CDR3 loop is CASRTEDVGDTQYF. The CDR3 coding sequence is TGCGCCAGCAGGACAGAAGACGTCGGAGATACGCAGTATTTT. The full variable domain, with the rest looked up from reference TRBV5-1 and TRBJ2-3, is KAGVTQTPRYLIKTRGQQVTLSCSPISGHRSVSWYQQTPGQGLQFLFEYFSETQRNKGNFPGRFSGRQFSNSRSEMNVSTLELGDSALYLCASRTEDVGDTQYFGPGTRLTVL.

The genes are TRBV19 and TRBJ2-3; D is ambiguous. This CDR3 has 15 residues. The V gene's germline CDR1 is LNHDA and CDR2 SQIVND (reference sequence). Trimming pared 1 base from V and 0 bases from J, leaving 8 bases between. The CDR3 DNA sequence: TGTGCCAGTAGTATAGCTTCCGTAAGCACAGATACGCAGTATTTT. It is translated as CASSIASVSTDTQYF.

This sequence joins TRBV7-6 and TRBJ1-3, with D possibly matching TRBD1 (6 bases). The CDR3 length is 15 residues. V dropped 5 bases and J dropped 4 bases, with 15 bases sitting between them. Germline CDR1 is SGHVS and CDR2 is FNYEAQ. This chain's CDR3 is CASSLQGAVGNTIYF. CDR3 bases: TGTGCCAGCAGCCTACAGGGAGCCGTCGGAAACACCATATATTTT.

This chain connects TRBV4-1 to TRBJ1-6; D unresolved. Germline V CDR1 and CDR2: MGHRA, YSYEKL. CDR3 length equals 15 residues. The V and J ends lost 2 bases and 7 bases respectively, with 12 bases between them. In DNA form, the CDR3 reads TGCGCCAGCAGCCAATCTAGCCTACCCAATTCACCCCTCCACTTT. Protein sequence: CASSQSSLPNSPLHF.

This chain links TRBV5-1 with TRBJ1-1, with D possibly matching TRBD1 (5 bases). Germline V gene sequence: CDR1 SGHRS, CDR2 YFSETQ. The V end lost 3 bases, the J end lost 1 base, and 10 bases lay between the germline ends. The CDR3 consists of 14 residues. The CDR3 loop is CASSSGQPNTEAFF. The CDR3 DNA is TGCGCCAGCAGCTCTGGACAACCGAACACTGAAGCTTTCTTT.

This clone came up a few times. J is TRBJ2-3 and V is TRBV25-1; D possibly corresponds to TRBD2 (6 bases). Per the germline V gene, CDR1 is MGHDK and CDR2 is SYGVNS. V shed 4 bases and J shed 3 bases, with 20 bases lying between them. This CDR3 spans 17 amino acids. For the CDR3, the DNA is TGTGCCAGCAGTGGGGGGGACGTAAGACTCCTTACAGATACGCAGTATTTT. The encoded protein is CASSGGDVRLLTDTQYF.

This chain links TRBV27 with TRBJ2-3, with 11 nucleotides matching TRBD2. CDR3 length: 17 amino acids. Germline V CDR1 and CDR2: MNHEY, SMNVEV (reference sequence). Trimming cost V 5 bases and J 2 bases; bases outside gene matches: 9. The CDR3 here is CASSPITTSGVTDTQYF. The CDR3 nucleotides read TGTGCCAGCAGTCCTATCACGACTAGCGGGGTCACAGATACGCAGTATTTT.

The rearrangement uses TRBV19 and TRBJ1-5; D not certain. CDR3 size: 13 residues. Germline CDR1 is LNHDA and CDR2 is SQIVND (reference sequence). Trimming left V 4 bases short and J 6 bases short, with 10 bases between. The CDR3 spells CASSKREGQPQHF. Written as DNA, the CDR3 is TGTGCCAGTAGTAAGAGGGAAGGTCAGCCCCAGCATTTT.

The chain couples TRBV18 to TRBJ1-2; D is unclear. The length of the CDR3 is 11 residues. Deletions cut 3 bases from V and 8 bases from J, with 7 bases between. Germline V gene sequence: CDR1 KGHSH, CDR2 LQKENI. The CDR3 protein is CASSPREGYTF. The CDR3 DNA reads TGTGCCAGCTCACCGAGGGAAGGCTACACCTTC.

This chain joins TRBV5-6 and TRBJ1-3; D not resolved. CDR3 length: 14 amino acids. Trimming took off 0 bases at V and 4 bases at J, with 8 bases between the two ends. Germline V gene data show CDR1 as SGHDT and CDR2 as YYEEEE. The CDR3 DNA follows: TGTGCCAGCAGCTTGGGTGGAGTAGGAAACACCATATATTTT. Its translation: CASSLGGVGNTIYF.

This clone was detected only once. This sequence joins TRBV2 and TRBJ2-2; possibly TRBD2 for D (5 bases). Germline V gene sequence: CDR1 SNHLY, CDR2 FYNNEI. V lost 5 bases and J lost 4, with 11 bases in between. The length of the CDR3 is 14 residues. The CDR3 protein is CASSQRGFTGELFF. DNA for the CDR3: TGTGCCAGCAGTCAACGGGGATTCACCGGGGAGCTGTTTTTT.

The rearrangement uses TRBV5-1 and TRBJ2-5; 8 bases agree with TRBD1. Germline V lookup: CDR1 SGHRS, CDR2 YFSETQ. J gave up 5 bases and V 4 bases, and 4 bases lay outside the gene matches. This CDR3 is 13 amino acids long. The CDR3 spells CASSTWTGETQYF. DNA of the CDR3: TGCGCCAGCAGCACTTGGACAGGGGAGACCCAGTACTTC.